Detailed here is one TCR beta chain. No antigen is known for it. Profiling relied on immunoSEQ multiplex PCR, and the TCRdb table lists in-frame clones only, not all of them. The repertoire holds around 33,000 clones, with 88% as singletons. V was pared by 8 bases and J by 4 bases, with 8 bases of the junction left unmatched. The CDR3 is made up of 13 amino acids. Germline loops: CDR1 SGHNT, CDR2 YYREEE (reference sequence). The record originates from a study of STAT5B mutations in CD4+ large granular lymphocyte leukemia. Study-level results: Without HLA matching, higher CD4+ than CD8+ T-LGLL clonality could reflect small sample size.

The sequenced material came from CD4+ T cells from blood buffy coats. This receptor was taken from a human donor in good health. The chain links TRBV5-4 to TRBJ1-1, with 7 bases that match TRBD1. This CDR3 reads CASRLGGGTEAFF. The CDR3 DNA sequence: TGTGCCAGTAGATTAGGGGGCGGCACTGAAGCTTTCTTT.